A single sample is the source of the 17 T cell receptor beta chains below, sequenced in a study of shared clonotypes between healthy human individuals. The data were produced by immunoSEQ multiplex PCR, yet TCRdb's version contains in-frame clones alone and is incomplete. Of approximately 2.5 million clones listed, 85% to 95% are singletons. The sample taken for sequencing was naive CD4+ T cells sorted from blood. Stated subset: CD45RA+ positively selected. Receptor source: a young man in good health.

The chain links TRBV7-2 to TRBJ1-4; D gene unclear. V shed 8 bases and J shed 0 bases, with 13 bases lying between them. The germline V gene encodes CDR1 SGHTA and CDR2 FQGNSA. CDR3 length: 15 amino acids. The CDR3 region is CASRGGIATNEKLFF. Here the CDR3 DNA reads TGTGCCAGCCGAGGAGGGATTGCAACTAATGAAAAACTGTTTTTT.

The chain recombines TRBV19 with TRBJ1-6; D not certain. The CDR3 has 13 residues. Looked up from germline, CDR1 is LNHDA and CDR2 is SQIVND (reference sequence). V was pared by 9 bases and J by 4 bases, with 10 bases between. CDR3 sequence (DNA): TGTGCCAGCGCCGACCAATATAATTCACCCCTCCACTTT. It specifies CASADQYNSPLHF.

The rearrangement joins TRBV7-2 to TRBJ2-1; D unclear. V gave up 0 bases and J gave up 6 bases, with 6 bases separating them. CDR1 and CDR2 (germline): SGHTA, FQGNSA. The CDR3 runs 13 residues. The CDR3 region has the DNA TGTGCCAGCAGCTTAGCCGCGAGCAATGAGCAGTTCTTC. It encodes CASSLAASNEQFF. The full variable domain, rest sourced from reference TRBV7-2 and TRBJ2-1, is GAGVSQSPSNKVTEKGKDVELRCDPISGHTALYWYRQSLGQGLEFLIYFQGNSAPDKSGLPSDRFSAERTGGSVSTLTIQRTQQEDSAVYLCASSLAASNEQFFGPGTRLTVL.

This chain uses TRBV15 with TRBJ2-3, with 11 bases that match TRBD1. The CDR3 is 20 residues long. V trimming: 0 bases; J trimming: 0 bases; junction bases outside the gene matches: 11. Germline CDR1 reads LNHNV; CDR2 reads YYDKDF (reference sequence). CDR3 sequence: CATSRDPSAGQGASTDTQYF. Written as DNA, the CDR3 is TGTGCCACCAGCAGAGATCCCTCCGCCGGACAGGGGGCCAGCACAGATACGCAGTATTTT.

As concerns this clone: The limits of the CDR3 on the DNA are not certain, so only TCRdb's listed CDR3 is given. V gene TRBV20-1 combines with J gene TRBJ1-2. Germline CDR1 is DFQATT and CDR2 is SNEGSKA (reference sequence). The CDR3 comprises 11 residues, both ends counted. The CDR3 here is CSARVGVGIAF.

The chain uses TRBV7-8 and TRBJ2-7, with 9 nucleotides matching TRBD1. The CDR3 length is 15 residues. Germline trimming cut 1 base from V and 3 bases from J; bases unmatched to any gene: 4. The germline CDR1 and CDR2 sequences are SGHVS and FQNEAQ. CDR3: CASSLEGTGYYEQYF. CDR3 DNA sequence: TGTGCCAGCAGCTTAGAAGGGACAGGGTACTACGAGCAGTACTTC.

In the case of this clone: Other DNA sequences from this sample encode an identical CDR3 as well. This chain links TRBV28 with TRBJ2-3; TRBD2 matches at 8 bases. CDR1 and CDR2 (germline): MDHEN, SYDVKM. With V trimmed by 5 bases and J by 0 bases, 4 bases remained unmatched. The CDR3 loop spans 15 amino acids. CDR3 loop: CASSPRGGSTDTQYF. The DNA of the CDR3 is TGTGCCAGCAGTCCACGCGGGGGGAGCACAGATACGCAGTATTTT.

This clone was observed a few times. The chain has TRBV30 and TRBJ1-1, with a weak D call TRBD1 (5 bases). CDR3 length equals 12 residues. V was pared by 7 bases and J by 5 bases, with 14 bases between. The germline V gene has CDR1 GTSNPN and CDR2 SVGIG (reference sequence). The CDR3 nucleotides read TGTGCCTCCGGTGGGGGGGTGACTGAAGCTTTCTTT. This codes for CASGGGVTEAFF.

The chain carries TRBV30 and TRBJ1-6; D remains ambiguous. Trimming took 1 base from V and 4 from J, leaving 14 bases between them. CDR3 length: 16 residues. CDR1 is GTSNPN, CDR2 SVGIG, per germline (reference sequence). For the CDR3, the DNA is TGTGCCTGGAGTGGGACGGGCACATTATATAATTCACCCCTCCACTTT. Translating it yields CAWSGTGTLYNSPLHF.

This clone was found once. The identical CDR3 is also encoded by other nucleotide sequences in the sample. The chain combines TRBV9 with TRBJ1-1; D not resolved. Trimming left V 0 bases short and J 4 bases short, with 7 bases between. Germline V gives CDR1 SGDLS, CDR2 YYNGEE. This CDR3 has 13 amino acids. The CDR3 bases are TGTGCCAGCAGCGTAGTGGGCAGCACTGAAGCTTTCTTT. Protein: CASSVVGSTEAFF.

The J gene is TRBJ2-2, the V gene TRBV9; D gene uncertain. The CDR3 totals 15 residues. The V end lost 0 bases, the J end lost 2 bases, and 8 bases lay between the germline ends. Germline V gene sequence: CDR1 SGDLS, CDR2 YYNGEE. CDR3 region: CASSVVATNTGELFF. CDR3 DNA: TGTGCCAGCAGCGTAGTGGCCACCAACACCGGGGAGCTGTTTTTT.

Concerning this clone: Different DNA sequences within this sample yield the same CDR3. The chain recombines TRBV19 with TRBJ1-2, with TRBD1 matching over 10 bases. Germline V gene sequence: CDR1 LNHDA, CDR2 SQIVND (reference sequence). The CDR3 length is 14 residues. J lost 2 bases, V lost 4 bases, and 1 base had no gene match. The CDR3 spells CASSRTGGNYGYTF. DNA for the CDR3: TGTGCCAGTAGTAGGACAGGGGGGAACTATGGCTACACCTTC.

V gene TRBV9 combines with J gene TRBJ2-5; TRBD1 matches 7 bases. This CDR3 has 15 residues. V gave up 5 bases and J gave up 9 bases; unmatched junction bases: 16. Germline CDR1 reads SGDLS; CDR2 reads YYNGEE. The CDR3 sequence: CASSLTTGSTFAQYF. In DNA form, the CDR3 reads TGTGCCAGCAGTCTTACGACAGGGTCCACGTTCGCCCAGTACTTC.

This CDR3 is CASGLAPVAGVRILSSSYEQYF. The DNA of the CDR3 is TGTGCTAGTGGTTTGGCCCCGGTCGCCGGTGTCAGAATACTATCCAGCTCCTACGAGCAGTACTTC. The chain links TRBV12-5 to TRBJ2-7; D gene ambiguous. Germline-derived CDR1 and CDR2 are LGHNT and FRNRAP. V dropped 1 base and J dropped 0 bases, with 31 bases sitting between them. This CDR3 spans 22 amino acids.

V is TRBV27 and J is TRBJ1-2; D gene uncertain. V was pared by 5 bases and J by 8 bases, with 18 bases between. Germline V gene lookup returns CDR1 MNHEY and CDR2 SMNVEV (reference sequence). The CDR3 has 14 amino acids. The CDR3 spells CASSDTGSLGGYTF. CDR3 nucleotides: TGTGCCAGCAGTGACACGGGGTCCTTAGGGGGCTACACCTTC.

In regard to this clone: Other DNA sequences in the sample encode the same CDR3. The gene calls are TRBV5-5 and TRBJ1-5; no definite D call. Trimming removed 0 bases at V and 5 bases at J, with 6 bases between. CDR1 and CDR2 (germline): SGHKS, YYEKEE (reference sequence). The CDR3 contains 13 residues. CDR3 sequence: CASSLDRDQPQHF. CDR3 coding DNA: TGTGCCAGCAGCTTGGATAGAGATCAGCCCCAGCATTTT. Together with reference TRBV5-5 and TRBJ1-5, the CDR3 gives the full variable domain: DAGVTQSPTHLIKTRGQQVTLRCSPISGHKSVSWYQQVLGQGPQFIFQYYEKEERGRGNFPDRFSARQFPNYSSELNVNALLLGDSALYLCASSLDRDQPQHFGDGTRLSIL.

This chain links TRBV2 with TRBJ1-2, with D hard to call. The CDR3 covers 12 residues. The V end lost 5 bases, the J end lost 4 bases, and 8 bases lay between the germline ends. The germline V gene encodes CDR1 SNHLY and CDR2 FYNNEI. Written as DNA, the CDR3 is TGTGCCAGCAGTTCAGAGTTCTATGGCTACACCTTC. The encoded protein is CASSSEFYGYTF.